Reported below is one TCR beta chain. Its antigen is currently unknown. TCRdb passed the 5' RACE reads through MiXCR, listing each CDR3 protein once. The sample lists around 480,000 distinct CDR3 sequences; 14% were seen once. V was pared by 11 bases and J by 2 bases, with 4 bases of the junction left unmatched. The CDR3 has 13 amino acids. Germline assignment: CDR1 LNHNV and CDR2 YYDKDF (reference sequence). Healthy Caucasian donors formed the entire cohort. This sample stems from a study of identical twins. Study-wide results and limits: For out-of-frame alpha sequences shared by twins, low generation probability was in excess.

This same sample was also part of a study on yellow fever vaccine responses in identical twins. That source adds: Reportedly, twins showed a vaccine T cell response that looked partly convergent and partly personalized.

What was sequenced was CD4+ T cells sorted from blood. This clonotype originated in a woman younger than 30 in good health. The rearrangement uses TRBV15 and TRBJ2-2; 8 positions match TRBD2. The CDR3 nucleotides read TGTGCCTGTCGGGGGGGCAACACCGGGGAGCTGTTTTTT. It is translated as CACRGGNTGELFF.